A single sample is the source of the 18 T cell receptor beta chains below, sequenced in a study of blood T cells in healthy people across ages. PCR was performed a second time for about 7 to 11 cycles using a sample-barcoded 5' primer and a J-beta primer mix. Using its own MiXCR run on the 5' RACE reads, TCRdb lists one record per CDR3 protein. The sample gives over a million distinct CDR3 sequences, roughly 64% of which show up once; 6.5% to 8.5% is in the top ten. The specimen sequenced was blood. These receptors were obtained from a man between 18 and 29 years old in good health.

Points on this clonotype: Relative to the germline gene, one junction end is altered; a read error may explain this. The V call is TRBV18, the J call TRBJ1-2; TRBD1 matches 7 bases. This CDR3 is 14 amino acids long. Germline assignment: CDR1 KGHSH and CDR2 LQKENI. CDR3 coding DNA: TGTGCCAGCTCCCCACGGCCCGACAGGGTTGGCTACACCTTC. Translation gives CASSPRPDRVGYTF.

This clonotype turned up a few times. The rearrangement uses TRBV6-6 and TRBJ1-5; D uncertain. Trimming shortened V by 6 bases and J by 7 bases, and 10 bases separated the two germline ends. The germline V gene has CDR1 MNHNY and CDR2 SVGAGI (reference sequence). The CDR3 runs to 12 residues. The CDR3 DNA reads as TGTGCCAGCAGCCTTCGTGGACAGCCCCAGCATTTT. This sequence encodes CASSLRGQPQHF.

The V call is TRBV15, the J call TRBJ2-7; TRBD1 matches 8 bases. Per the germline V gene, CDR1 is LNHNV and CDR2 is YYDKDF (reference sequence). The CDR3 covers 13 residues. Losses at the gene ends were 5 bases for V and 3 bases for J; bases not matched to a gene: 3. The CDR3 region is CATSGQGNYEQYF. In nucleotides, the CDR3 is TGTGCCACCAGCGGACAGGGTAACTACGAGCAGTACTTC.

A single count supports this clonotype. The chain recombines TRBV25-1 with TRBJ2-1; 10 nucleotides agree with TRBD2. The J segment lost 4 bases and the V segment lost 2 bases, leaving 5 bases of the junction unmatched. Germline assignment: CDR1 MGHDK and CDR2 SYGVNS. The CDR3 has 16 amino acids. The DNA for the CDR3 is TGTGCCAGCAGTGAAAGCGGGGGGGCTCTATACAATGAGCAGTTCTTC. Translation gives CASSESGGALYNEQFF.

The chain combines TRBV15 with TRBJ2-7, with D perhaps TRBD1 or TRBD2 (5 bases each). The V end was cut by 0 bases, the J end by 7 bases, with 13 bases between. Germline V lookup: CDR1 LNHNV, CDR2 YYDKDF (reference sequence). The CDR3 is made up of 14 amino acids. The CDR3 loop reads CATSREWQGREQYF. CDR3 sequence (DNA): TGTGCCACCAGCAGAGAATGGCAGGGACGAGAGCAGTACTTC.

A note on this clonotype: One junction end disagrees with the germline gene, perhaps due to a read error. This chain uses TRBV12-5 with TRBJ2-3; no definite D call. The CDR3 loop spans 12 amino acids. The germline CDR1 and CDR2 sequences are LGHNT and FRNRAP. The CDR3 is CASGPESDMQYF. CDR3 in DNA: TGTGCTAGTGGTCCGGAATCAGATATGCAGTATTTT. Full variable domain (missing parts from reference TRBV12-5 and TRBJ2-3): DARVTQTPRHKVTEMGQEVTMRCQPILGHNTVFWYRQTMMQGLELLAYFRNRAPLDDSGMPKDRFSAEMPDATLATLKIQPSEPRDSAVYFCASGPESDMQYFGPGTRLTVL.

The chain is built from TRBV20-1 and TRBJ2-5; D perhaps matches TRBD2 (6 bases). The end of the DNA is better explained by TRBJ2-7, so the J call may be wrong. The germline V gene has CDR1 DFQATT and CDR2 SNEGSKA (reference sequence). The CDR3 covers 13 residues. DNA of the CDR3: TGCAGTGCTCTCCGGGAGAACTCCTACGAGCAGTACTTC. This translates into CSALRENSYEQYF.

The CDR3 loop is CSVGIQPQYF. The CDR3 coding sequence is TGCAGCGTTGGAATTCAGCCGCAGTATTTT. The chain carries TRBV29-1 and TRBJ2-3; no reliable D call. Trimming stripped 4 bases from V and 10 bases from J, with 9 bases between. Germline V gene sequence: CDR1 SQVTM, CDR2 ANQGSEA. The CDR3 length is 10 residues.

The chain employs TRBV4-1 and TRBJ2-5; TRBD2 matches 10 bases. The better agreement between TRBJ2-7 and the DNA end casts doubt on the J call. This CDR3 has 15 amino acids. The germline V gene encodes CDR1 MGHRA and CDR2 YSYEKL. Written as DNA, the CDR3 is TGCGCCAGCAGCTTTACTAGCGGGGTTACCTACGAGCAGTACTTC. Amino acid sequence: CASSFTSGVTYEQYF.

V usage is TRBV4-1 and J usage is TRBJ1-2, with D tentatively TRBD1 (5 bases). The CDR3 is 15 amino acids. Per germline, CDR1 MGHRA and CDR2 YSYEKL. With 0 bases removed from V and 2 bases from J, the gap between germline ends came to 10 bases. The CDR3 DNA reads TGCGCCAGCAGCCAAGATCCCGCAGGGAACTATGGCTACACCTTC. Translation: CASSQDPAGNYGYTF.

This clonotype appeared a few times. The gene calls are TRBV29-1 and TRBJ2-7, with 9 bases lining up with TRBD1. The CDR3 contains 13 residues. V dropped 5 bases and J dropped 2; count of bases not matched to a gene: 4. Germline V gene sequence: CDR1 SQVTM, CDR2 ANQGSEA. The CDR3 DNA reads TGCAGCGTTAAGGGACAGGGAGCCTACGAGCAGTACTTC. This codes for CSVKGQGAYEQYF.

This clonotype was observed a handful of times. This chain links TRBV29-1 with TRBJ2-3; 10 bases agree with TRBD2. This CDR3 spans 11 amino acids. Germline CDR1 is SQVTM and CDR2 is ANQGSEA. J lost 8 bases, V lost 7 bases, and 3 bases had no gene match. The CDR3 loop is CSGGTSATQYF. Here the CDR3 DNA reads TGCAGCGGCGGGACTAGCGCTACGCAGTATTTT.

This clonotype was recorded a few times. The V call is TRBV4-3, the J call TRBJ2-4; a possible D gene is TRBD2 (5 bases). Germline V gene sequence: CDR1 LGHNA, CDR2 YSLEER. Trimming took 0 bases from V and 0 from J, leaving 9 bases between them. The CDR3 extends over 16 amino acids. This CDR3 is CASSQDVALAKNIQYF. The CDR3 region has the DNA TGCGCCAGCAGCCAAGATGTAGCGCTAGCCAAAAACATTCAGTACTTC.

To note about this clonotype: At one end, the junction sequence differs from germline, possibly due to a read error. The CDR3 DNA reads as TGCGCCAGCAGCTTCTTGGGAGGCAGGTCTGTATACAATGAGCAGTTCTTC. This encodes CASSFLGGRSVYNEQFF. The chain joins TRBV5-5 to TRBJ2-1, with a possible D match to TRBD2 (6 bases). CDR1 and CDR2 (germline): SGHKS, YYEKEE (reference sequence). The CDR3 spans 17 residues.

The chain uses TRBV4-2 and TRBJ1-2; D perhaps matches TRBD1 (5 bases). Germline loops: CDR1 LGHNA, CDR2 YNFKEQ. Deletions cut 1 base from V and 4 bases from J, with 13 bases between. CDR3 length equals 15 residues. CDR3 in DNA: TGTGCCAGCAGCCAAGTCCTGGGGCAGTCCTATGGCTACACCTTC. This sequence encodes CASSQVLGQSYGYTF.

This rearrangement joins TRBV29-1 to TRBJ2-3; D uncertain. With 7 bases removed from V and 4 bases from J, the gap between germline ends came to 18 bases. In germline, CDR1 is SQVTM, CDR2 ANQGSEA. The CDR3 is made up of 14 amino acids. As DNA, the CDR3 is TGCAGCGCCTCTGGGCTAGACTTTGCAGATACGCAGTATTTT. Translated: CSASGLDFADTQYF.

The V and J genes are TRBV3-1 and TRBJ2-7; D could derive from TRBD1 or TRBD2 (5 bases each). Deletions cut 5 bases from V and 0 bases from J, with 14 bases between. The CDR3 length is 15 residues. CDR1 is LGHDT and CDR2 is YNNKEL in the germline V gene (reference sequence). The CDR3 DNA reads TGTGCCAGCAGCGTGGGACCCGAGAGCTCCTACGAGCAGTACTTC. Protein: CASSVGPESSYEQYF.

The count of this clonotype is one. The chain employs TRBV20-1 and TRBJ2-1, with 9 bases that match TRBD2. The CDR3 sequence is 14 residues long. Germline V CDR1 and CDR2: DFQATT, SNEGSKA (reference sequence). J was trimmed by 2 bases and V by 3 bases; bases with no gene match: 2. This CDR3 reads CSARREGPYNEQFF. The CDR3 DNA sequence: TGCAGTGCTAGGCGGGAGGGCCCCTACAATGAGCAGTTCTTC.